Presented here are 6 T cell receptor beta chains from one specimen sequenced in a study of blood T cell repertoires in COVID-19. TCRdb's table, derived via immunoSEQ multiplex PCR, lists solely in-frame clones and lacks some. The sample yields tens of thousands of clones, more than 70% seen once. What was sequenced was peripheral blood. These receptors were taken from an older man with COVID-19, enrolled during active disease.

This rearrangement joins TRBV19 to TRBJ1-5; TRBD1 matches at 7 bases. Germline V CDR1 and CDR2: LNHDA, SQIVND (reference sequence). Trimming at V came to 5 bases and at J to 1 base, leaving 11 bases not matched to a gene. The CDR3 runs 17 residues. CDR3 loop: CASSPRRQGRSNQPQHF. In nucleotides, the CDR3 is TGTGCCAGTAGTCCGAGGAGACAGGGACGGAGCAATCAGCCCCAGCATTTT.

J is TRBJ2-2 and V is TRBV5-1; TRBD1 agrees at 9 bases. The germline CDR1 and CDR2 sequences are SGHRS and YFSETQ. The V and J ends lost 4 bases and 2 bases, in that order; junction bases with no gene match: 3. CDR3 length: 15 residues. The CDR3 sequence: CASSPGQGNTGELFF. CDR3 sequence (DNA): TGCGCCAGCAGCCCGGGACAGGGTAACACCGGGGAGCTGTTTTTT.

The CDR3 DNA follows: TGTGCCAGCAGTGGGAGGGACAGGGTAGGACTGGGCTACACCTTC. It specifies CASSGRDRVGLGYTF. The chain links TRBV27 to TRBJ1-2; 9 bases agree with TRBD1. The CDR3 runs 15 residues. Trimming took 5 bases from V and 8 from J; bases not matched to a gene: 12. Germline V gene data show CDR1 as MNHEY and CDR2 as SMNVEV (reference sequence).

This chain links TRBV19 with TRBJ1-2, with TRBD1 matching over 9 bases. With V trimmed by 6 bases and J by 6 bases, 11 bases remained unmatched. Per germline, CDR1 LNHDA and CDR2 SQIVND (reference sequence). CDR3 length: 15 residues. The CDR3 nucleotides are TGTGCCAGTAGGGGTCCCACAGGGGGCATGGATGGCTACACCTTC. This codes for CASRGPTGGMDGYTF.

The chain's CDR3 is CASSRDRRKIYEQYF. The DNA for the CDR3 is TGTGCCAGCAGTCGGGACAGGAGAAAGATCTACGAGCAGTACTTC. The chain uses TRBV6-5 and TRBJ2-7, with 8 nucleotides matching TRBD1. Germline V gene sequence: CDR1 MNHEY, CDR2 SVGAGI. The CDR3 consists of 15 residues. V lost 5 bases, J lost 3 bases, and 9 bases stayed unmatched.

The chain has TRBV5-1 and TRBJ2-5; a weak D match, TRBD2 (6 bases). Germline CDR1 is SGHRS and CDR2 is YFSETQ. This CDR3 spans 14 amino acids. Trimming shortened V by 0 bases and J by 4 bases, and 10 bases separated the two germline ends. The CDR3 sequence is CASSLAVGGETQYF. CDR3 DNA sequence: TGCGCCAGCAGCTTGGCCGTGGGGGGAGAGACCCAGTACTTC.